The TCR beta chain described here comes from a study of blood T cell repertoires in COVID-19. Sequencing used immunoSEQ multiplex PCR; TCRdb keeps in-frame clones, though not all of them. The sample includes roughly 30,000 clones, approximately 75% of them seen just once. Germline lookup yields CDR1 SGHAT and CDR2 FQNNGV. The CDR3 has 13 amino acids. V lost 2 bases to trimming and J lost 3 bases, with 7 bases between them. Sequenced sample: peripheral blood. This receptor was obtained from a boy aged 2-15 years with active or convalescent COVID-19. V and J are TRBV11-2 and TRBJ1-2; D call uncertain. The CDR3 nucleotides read TGTGCCAGCAGCTTAAACAGCTACTATGGCTACACCTTC. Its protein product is CASSLNSYYGYTF.